Below, one TCR beta chain is given with its context. Its recognized antigen is unknown. There are no base qualities to consult, and no much larger clone falls within one base. This sample was included in a study of blood T cell repertoires in COVID-19 (dated by TCRdb to 2020 to 2022). About the full investigation: Collaborator samples came from the United States, Italy and Spain and covered acute and convalescent phases of COVID-19. Where available, HLA class I and class II types were taken from metadata supplied by the sample provider and were not determined by assay-based typing. The samples were drawn from the first 160 participants of the ongoing ImmuneRACE study and from some 1,300 subjects provided by 6 global collaborators. The repertoires were made available in a free public database intended to serve as a resource for research on the immune response to SARS-CoV-2. The dataset comprised deeply sampled blood TCRbeta repertoires from subjects exposed to, actively infected with, or recovered from COVID-19. A de-identified subject ID, COVID-19 status, age in years and sex were almost always included in the sample metadata. The prospective study material was composed of cDNA or gDNA derived from T cells, B-cell-depleted T cells, or PBMCs. Overall study results and their limits: How much clinical and demographic metadata was included differed by source and by participant, and the metadata was provided uncurated.

The immunoSEQ Assay, a bias-controlled multiplex PCR, was used to amplify TCRbeta CDR3 regions from genomic DNA. Under the source paper's analysis protocol: Nucleated cell counts per sample were estimated from amplification of reference gene primers within the assay. To quantify the absolute abundance of each unique TCRbeta CDR3 rearrangement, sequence reads were collapsed and filtered. For each sample, productive Simpson clonality was calculated by taking the square root of Simpson's diversity index across productive rearrangements. The immuneACCESS repertoire file appears here via TCRdb, limited to in-frame rearrangements. These files lack a portion of the clones; in checked studies, under half of the deficit traces to unresolved V genes, and the cause of the others is not known. The V and J calls and clone size are taken from that table; D and trimming were inferred from the DNA. The sample records tens of thousands of clones, approximately 89% of which are singletons. The ten largest clonotypes hold approximately 2.4% of the sample.

Each collaborating institution followed its own protocols to collect whole blood in K2EDTA tubes. For TCRbeta analysis, collaborator samples were shipped as frozen whole blood, as isolated PBMCs, or as DNA extracted from either sample type. Sequences MGHRA (CDR1) and YSYEKL (CDR2) are obtained from the germline V gene. Relative to germline, V is 3 bases shorter and J is 3 bases shorter, with 4 bases between their ends. Its CDR3 holds 12 amino acids, cysteine through phenylalanine. CDR3 DNA is the only sequence kept; it has 36 bases, read in frame from the first base. The sample taken for sequencing was peripheral blood. The sequence derives from a middle-aged man with acute or convalescent COVID-19. The chain joins TRBV4-1 to TRBJ2-3; the D gene cannot be named for sure. The CDR3 sequence is CASSQQTDTQYF. The bases read TGCGCCAGCAGCCAGCAGACAGATACGCAGTATTTT.